This T cell receptor (beta chain) appears in the sequencing data of a study of T and B cells in COVID-19 patients. At the level of the study: Recovered patients mostly had mild to moderate COVID-19 managed as outpatients. Of roughly 22 active-infection patients, roughly eleven were critically ill with mechanical ventilation or extracorporeal membrane oxygenation. Study results and caveats: In COVID-19 patients, T cell receptor beta variable and joining gene use was reportedly strongly skewed. Few blood samples existed from mildly ill patients during symptoms or early in severe cases.

TRB rearrangements were amplified by multiplex PCR with BIOMED2 TRB-A/B primers. TCRdb re-derived calls from the multiplex PCR reads in MiXCR, one entry per CDR3 protein. The sample lists 20,000 or so distinct CDR3 sequences, less than 30% seen once, with about 2.8% in the top ten. From blood, about 240-550 ng of genomic DNA served as TRB template. This clonotype showed up just a few times. Its matching antigen is unknown. The junction does not match germline at one end; this may be a read error. The CDR3 sequence is 16 residues long. The clonotype originates from a human donor who had recovered from COVID-19. Sequencing used blood. V gene TRBV5-3 combines with J gene TRBJ2-3, with a tentative D call TRBD2 (5 bases). TRBV5-3 is known as an ORF, though its function is uncertain. The CDR3 nucleotides are TGCGCCAGCAGCTTGGAGGCGTTAGCTAGCACAGATACGCAGTATTTT. Its translation: CASSLEALASTDTQYF.